This T cell receptor (beta chain) was retrieved from a study of low-dose radiotherapy and immunotherapy resistance in tumors. First-strand cDNA used TRAV- and TRBV-specific primers, covering alpha and beta chains. For amplifying TCRs, the PCR ran for around 20 cycles with Phusion, which was used together with a constant-region primer and the adapter on the V primers. MiXCR, applied by TCRdb to the reads, yields one record per CDR3 protein. This sample yields some 100,000 distinct CDR3 sequences, of which roughly 20% are seen a single time; approximately 4% belongs to the top ten. The CDR3 runs 13 residues. In germline, CDR1 is LNHDA, CDR2 SQIVND (reference sequence). Trimming stripped 4 bases from V and 4 bases from J, with 5 bases between. The time point was: after trial treatment. Treatment of the sample: LDRT plus nivolumab, ipilimumab, low-dose cyclophosphamide and aspirin (RACIN trial). This clonotype was recorded many times.

This clonotype originated in a male donor with prostate cancer. This chain links TRBV19 with TRBJ2-6; the D is unclear. The source material was PBMCs, sampled after low-dose radiotherapy plus immunotherapy. The CDR3 DNA sequence: TGTGCCAGTAGTACATCCGGGGCCAACGTCCTGACTTTC. Protein product: CASSTSGANVLTF.